These 17 T cell receptor beta chains were all obtained from the same sample, sequenced in a study of vaccination effects on CD4 cells after COVID-19. Assay: immunoSEQ multiplex PCR; the TCRdb copy retains only in-frame clones and omits some. The table shows 70,000 or so clones, with nearly 75% occurring only once. CD4+ T cells were isolated after less than 13 days of culture. Two doses of either BNT162b2 or mRNA-1273 were given to each participant. No antigen is known for these receptors. The source was CD4+ T cells from PBMCs cultured without peptide, collected after COVID-19 vaccination. These receptors were obtained from a human donor who received a COVID-19 vaccine.

In this sample, this clone turned up once. This rearrangement joins TRBV5-1 to TRBJ2-6; the D is unclear. The germline V gene encodes CDR1 SGHRS and CDR2 YFSETQ. V dropped 1 base and J dropped 1 base, with 6 bases sitting between them. The CDR3 length is 15 residues. CDR3 residues: CASSLTESGANVLTF. The CDR3 DNA sequence: TGCGCCAGCAGCTTGACGGAATCTGGGGCCAACGTCCTGACTTTC. Full variable domain (outside the CDR3, taken from reference TRBV5-1 and TRBJ2-6): KAGVTQTPRYLIKTRGQQVTLSCSPISGHRSVSWYQQTPGQGLQFLFEYFSETQRNKGNFPGRFSGRQFSNSRSEMNVSTLELGDSALYLCASSLTESGANVLTFGAGSRLTVL.

This chain links TRBV6-5 with TRBJ2-3; tentatively, D is TRBD1 (5 bases). The germline gives CDR1 MNHEY, CDR2 SVGAGI. There are 15 residues in the CDR3. V was pared by 5 bases and J by 4 bases, with 16 bases between. CDR3 sequence (DNA): TGTGCCAGCAGTAGCCCGGCCAGGGTCGCAGATACGCAGTATTTT. Translating gives CASSSPARVADTQYF.

This clone was picked up a small number of times. The gene calls are TRBV7-9 and TRBJ2-3; D not certain. In germline, CDR1 is SEHNR, CDR2 FQNEAQ (reference sequence). The CDR3 spans 14 residues. V gave up 4 bases and J gave up 3 bases, with 11 bases separating them. This chain's CDR3 is CASSSARVTDTQYF. The CDR3 nucleotides read TGTGCCAGCAGCTCCGCCCGGGTGACAGATACGCAGTATTTT.

The rearrangement links TRBV10-3 to TRBJ1-2; D is perhaps TRBD1 (6 bases). Looked up from germline, CDR1 is ENHRY and CDR2 is SYGVKD. V was clipped by 8 bases and J by 3 bases, with 13 bases between them. CDR3 length: 13 residues. For the CDR3, the DNA is TGTGCCATCGGTCAGGACAGTTACTATGGCTACACCTTC. As protein: CAIGQDSYYGYTF.

V gene TRBV24-1 combines with J gene TRBJ2-3, with 7 bases matching TRBD2. CDR1 is KGHDR, CDR2 SFDVKD, per germline. The CDR3 loop spans 17 amino acids. V shed 4 bases and J 0 bases; nucleotides not matched to a gene: 9. Here the CDR3 DNA reads TGTGCCACCAGTGACCCCCGGGGGGTATCTAGCACAGATACGCAGTATTTT. Translated: CATSDPRGVSSTDTQYF.

CDR3: CASSDTGGSYGYTF. The CDR3 coding sequence is TGTGCCAGCAGCGATACCGGTGGGTCCTATGGCTACACCTTC. The chain has TRBV6-5 and TRBJ1-2; D is unresolved. V lost 6 bases, J lost 4 bases, and 15 bases lay in between. Germline values: CDR1 MNHEY, CDR2 SVGAGI. CDR3 length: 14 amino acids.

This clone was picked up a small number of times. The chain couples TRBV24-1 to TRBJ2-3; the D gene is possibly TRBD2 (5 bases). The CDR3 length is 14 residues. V was pared by 2 bases and J by 5 bases, with 10 bases between. CDR1 and CDR2 from the germline V gene are KGHDR and SFDVKD. The CDR3 sequence: CATSDSRAVDTQYF. The CDR3, as DNA: TGTGCCACCAGTGATTCGAGGGCCGTAGATACGCAGTATTTT.

The chain uses TRBV6-6 and TRBJ2-3; 9 positions match TRBD2. Germline-derived CDR1 and CDR2 are MNHNY and SVGAGI (reference sequence). The CDR3 consists of 16 residues. V shed 6 bases and J 3 bases; nucleotides not matched to a gene: 10. CDR3 nucleotides: TGTGCCAGCAGGCCCACCAAGCGGGGGGTAACAGATACGCAGTATTTT. Translation: CASRPTKRGVTDTQYF.

This chain uses TRBV19 with TRBJ1-4; D not certain. The CDR3 runs to 16 residues. Germline CDR1 reads LNHDA; CDR2 reads SQIVND (reference sequence). V lost 1 base and J lost 0, with 9 bases in between. CDR3 nucleotides: TGTGCCAGTAGTATAGGTGGGATCCCAACTAATGAAAAACTGTTTTTT. Residues: CASSIGGIPTNEKLFF.

This chain uses TRBV5-1 with TRBJ1-4; 7 nucleotides match TRBD1. J gave up 3 bases and V 4 bases, and 12 bases lay outside the gene matches. Germline V gene data show CDR1 as SGHRS and CDR2 as YFSETQ. This CDR3 has 17 amino acids. The CDR3 sequence: CASSPSQGNLANEKLFF. CDR3 nucleotides: TGCGCCAGCAGCCCATCACAGGGGAATCTGGCTAATGAAAAACTGTTTTTT.

This clone appeared a few times. The rearrangement uses TRBV21-1 and TRBJ1-6; TRBD1, the table's D call, lacks a check against the DNA. TRBV21-1 is noted as a pseudogene. This CDR3 comprises 8 residues. The CDR3 bases are TGTGCCACCAAACCCCTCCACTTT. Its translation: CATKPLHF.

A few counts support this clone. The chain combines TRBV6-2 or TRBV6-3 with TRBJ1-4; 9 bases align to TRBD1. The CDR3 runs to 15 residues. The germline V gene has CDR1 MNHEY and CDR2 SVGEGT. Trimming at V came to 5 bases and at J to 5 bases, leaving 6 bases not matched to a gene. CDR3 in DNA: TGTGCCAGCAGTCTTGCCGGGACAGGGAATGAAAAACTGTTTTTT. As protein: CASSLAGTGNEKLFF.

V usage is TRBV7-3 and J usage is TRBJ2-1, with D possibly TRBD1 on 6 matching bases. Trimming left V 5 bases short and J 4 bases short, with 9 bases between. This CDR3 region has 13 residues. Per the germline V gene, CDR1 is SGHTA and CDR2 is FQGTGA. This CDR3 is CASSPQGYNEQFF. The CDR3 DNA sequence: TGTGCCAGCAGCCCACAGGGTTACAATGAGCAGTTCTTC. Variable domain in full (rest from reference TRBV7-3 and TRBJ2-1): GAGVSQTPSNKVTEKGKYVELRCDPISGHTALYWYRQSLGQGPEFLIYFQGTGAADDSGLPNDRFFAVRPEGSVSTLKIQRTERGDSAVYLCASSPQGYNEQFFGPGTRLTVL.

The V gene is TRBV3-1 (or the pseudogene TRBV3-2), the J gene TRBJ1-2, with TRBD1 as a possible D gene (5 bases). The CDR3 spans 13 residues. Per germline, CDR1 LGHDT and CDR2 YNNKEL (reference sequence). V was pared by 0 bases and J by 8 bases, with 10 bases between. CDR3 amino acids: CASSQDGGSGYTF. In DNA, the CDR3 is TGTGCCAGCAGCCAAGATGGGGGGAGCGGCTACACCTTC.

This clone was seen more than once but under ten times. V is TRBV5-6 and J is TRBJ1-2; 8 bases line up with TRBD1. Per the germline V gene, CDR1 is SGHDT and CDR2 is YYEEEE. CDR3 size: 17 residues. Unmatched junction bases numbered 11, after V lost 0 bases and J lost 4 bases. As DNA, the CDR3 is TGTGCCAGCAGCTTGGACAGGGGGTCGTACGCTGGCTATGGCTACACCTTC. It encodes CASSLDRGSYAGYGYTF.

This chain joins TRBV10-3 and TRBJ2-1, with TRBD2 matching 13 bases. CDR1 and CDR2 (germline): ENHRY, SYGVKD. CDR3 length: 16 residues. V dropped 2 bases and J dropped 8; count of bases not matched to a gene: 6. As DNA, the CDR3 is TGTGCCATCAGTGAGGTACTAGCGGGGGGGCTCGATGAGCAGTTCTTC. Its protein product is CAISEVLAGGLDEQFF.

The rearrangement uses TRBV3-1 (or the pseudogene TRBV3-2) and TRBJ1-2; D is ambiguous. Germline V lookup: CDR1 LGHDT, CDR2 YNNKEL (reference sequence). This CDR3 is 15 amino acids long. V lost 1 base to trimming and J lost 7 bases, with 16 bases between them. CDR3 in DNA: TGTGCCAGCAGCCAAGGAATTTTGTTTCCCGGTGGCTACACCTTC. This sequence encodes CASSQGILFPGGYTF.